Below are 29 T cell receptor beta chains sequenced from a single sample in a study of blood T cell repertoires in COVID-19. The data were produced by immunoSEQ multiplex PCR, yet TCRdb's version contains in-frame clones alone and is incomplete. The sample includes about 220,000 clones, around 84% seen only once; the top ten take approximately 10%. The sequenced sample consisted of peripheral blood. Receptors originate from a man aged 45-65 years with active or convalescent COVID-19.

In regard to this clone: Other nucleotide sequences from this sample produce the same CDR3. The CDR3, as DNA: TGTGCCAGCAGCCAAGATGGGGGAGGGACTGAAGCTTTCTTT. The encoded protein is CASSQDGGGTEAFF. The V call is TRBV3-1 (or the pseudogene TRBV3-2), the J call TRBJ1-1; D is possibly TRBD1 (5 bases). The CDR3 has 14 amino acids. The V end was cut by 0 bases, the J end by 5 bases, with 10 bases between. CDR1 and CDR2 from the germline V gene are LGHDT and YNNKEL (reference sequence).

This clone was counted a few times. The CDR3 here is CASSVTGFPSTGELFF. DNA of the CDR3: TGTGCCAGCAGCGTCACAGGGTTCCCCTCCACCGGGGAGCTGTTTTTT. The chain joins TRBV9 to TRBJ2-2; D perhaps matches TRBD1 (6 bases). Looked up from germline, CDR1 is SGDLS and CDR2 is YYNGEE. The CDR3 consists of 16 residues. Trimming left V 2 bases short and J 4 bases short, with 15 bases between.

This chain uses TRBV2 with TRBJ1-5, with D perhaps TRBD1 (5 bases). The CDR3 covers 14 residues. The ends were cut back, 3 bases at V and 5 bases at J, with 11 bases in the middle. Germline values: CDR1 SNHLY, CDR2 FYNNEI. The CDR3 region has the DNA TGTGCCAGCAGTGATTACGGGGGTTATCAGCCCCAGCATTTT. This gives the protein CASSDYGGYQPQHF.

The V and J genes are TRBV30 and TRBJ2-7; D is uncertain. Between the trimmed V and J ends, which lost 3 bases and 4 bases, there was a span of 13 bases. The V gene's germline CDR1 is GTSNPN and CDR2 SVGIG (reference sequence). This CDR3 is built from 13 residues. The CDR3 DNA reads TGTGCCTGGAGCGGTTCAGAGGATTACGAGCAGTACTTC. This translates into CAWSGSEDYEQYF.

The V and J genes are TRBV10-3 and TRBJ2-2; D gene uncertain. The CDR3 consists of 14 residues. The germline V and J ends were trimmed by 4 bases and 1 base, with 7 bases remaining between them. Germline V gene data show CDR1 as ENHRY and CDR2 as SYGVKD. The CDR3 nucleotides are TGTGCCATCAGTGCACAGAGGAACACCGGGGAGCTGTTTTTT. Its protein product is CAISAQRNTGELFF.

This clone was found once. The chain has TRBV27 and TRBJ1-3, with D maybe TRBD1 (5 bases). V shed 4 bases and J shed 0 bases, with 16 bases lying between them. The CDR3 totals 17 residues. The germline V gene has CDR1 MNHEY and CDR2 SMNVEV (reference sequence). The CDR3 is CASSSRTGTASGNTIYF. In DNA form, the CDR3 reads TGTGCCAGCAGTTCCCGCACCGGGACTGCCTCTGGAAACACCATATATTTT.

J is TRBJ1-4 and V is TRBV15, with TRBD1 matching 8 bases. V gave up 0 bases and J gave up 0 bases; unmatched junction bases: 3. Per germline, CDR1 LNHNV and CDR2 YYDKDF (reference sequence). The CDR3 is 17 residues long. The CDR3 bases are TGTGCCACCAGCAGAGATGACAGGGGAGCAACTAATGAAAAACTGTTTTTT. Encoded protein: CATSRDDRGATNEKLFF.

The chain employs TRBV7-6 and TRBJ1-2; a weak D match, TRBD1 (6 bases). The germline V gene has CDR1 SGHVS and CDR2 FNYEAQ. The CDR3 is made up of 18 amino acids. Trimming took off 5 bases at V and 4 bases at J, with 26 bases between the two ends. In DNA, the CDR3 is TGTGCCAGCAGCCCACTTTTTACCCGGGACACCCTTACCTATGGCTACACCTTC. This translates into CASSPLFTRDTLTYGYTF.

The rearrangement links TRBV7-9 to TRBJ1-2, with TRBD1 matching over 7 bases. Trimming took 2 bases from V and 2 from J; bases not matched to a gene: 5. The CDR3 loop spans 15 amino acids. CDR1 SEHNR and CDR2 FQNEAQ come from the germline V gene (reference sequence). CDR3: CASSLTARGNYGYTF. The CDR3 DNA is TGTGCCAGCAGCTTAACCGCCAGGGGGAACTATGGCTACACCTTC.

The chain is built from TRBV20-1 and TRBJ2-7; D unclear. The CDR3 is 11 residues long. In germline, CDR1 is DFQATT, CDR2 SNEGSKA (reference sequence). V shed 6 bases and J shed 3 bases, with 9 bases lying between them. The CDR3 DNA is TGCAGTGCCAGGCTGGTCTACGAGCAGTACTTC. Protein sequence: CSARLVYEQYF.

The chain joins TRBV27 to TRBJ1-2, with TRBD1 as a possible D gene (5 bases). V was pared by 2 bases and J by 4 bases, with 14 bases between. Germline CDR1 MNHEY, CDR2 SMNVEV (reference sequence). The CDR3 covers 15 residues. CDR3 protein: CASSLLGPRAYGYTF. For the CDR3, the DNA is TGTGCCAGCAGTTTACTGGGGCCTCGGGCCTATGGCTACACCTTC.

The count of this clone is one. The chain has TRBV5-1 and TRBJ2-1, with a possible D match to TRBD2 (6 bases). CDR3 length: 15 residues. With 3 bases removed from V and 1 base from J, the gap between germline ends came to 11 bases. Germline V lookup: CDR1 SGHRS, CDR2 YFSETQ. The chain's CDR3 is CASSSYGSSYNEQFF. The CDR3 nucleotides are TGCGCCAGCAGCTCCTACGGGAGTTCCTACAATGAGCAGTTCTTC.

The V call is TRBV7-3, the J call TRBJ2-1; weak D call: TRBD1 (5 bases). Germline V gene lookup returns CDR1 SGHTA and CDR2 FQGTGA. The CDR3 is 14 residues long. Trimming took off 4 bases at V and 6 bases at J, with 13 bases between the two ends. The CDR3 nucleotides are TGTGCCAGCAGCTCCAGGGTCGGCTCCAATGAGCAGTTCTTC. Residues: CASSSRVGSNEQFF. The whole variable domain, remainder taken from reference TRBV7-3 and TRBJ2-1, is GAGVSQTPSNKVTEKGKYVELRCDPISGHTALYWYRQSLGQGPEFLIYFQGTGAADDSGLPNDRFFAVRPEGSVSTLKIQRTERGDSAVYLCASSSRVGSNEQFFGPGTRLTVL.

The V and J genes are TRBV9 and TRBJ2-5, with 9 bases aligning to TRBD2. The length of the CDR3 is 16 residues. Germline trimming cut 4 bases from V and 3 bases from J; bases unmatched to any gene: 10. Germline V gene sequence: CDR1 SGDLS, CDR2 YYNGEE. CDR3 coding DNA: TGTGCCAGCAGCCCTACGGTAGCGGGAGCGGAAGAGACCCAGTACTTC. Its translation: CASSPTVAGAEETQYF.

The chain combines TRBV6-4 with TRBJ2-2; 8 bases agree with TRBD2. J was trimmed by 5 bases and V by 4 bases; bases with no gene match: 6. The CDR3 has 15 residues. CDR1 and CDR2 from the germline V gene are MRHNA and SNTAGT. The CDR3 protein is CASSALAGMTGELFF. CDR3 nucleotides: TGTGCCAGCAGTGCTTTAGCGGGGATGACCGGGGAGCTGTTTTTT.

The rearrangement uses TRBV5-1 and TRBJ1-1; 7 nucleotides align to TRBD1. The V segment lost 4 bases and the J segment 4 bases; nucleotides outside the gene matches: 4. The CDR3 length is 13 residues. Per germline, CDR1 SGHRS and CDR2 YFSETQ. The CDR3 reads CASSPRTGTEAFF. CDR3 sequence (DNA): TGCGCCAGCAGCCCAAGGACAGGCACTGAAGCTTTCTTT.

CDR3 region: CASSASTSGGSHEQFF. The DNA for the CDR3 is TGTGCCAGCAGTGCCTCTACTAGCGGGGGGTCCCATGAGCAGTTCTTC. V is TRBV6-1 and J is TRBJ2-1, with 12 bases matching TRBD2. CDR1 MNHNS and CDR2 SASEGT come from the germline V gene. The J segment lost 8 bases and the V segment lost 4 bases, leaving 9 bases of the junction unmatched. This CDR3 comprises 16 residues.

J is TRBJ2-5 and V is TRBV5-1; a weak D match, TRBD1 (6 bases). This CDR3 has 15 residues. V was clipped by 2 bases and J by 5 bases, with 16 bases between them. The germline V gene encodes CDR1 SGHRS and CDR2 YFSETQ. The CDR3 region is CASSFSPAGVETQYF. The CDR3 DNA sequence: TGCGCCAGCAGCTTTAGCCCGGCAGGGGTTGAGACCCAGTACTTC.

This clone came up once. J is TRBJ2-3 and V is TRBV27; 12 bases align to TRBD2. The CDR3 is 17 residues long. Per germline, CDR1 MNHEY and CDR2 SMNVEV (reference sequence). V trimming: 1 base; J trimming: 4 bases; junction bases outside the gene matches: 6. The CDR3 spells CASSLYPLAGGADTQYF. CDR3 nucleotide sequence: TGTGCCAGCAGTTTATACCCACTAGCGGGAGGAGCAGATACGCAGTATTTT.

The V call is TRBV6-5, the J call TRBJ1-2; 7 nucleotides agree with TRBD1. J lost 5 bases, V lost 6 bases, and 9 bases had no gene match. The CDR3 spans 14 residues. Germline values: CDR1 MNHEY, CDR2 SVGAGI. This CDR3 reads CASRRQGDGYGYTF. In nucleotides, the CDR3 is TGTGCCAGCAGACGTCAGGGGGATGGGTATGGCTACACCTTC.

The CDR3 loop is CASSFGQATNEKLFF. The CDR3 DNA reads as TGTGCCAGCAGCTTCGGACAGGCAACTAATGAAAAACTGTTTTTT. V gene TRBV7-9 combines with J gene TRBJ1-4; 7 nucleotides agree with TRBD1. The CDR3 sequence is 15 residues long. V trimming: 3 bases; J trimming: 0 bases; junction bases outside the gene matches: 1. Germline assignment: CDR1 SEHNR and CDR2 FQNEAQ (reference sequence).

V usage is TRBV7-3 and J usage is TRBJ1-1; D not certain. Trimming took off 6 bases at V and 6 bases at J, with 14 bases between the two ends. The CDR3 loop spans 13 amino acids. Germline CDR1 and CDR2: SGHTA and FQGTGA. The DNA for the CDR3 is TGTGCCAGCAGTAAAGGATCGCGGGCTGAAGCTTTCTTT. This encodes CASSKGSRAEAFF. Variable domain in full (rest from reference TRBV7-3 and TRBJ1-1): GAGVSQTPSNKVTEKGKYVELRCDPISGHTALYWYRQSLGQGPEFLIYFQGTGAADDSGLPNDRFFAVRPEGSVSTLKIQRTERGDSAVYLCASSKGSRAEAFFGQGTRLTVV.

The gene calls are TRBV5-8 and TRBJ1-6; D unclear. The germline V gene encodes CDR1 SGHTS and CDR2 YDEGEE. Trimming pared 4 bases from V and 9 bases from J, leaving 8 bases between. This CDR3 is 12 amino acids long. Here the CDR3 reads CASSEGSSPLHF. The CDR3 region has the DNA TGTGCCAGCAGCGAGGGCAGTTCACCCCTCCACTTT.

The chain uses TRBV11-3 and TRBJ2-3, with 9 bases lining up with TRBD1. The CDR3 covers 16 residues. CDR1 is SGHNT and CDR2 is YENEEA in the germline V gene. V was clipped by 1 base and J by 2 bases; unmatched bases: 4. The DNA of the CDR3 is TGTGCCAGCAGCTTAGGACAGGGGGGCTACACAGATACGCAGTATTTT. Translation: CASSLGQGGYTDTQYF.

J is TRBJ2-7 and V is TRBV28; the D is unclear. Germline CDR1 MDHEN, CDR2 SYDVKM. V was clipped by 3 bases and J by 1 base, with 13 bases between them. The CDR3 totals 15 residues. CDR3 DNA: TGTGCCAGCAGTTTTCGAAATTCACTATCCTACGAGCAGTACGTC. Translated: CASSFRNSLSYEQYV.

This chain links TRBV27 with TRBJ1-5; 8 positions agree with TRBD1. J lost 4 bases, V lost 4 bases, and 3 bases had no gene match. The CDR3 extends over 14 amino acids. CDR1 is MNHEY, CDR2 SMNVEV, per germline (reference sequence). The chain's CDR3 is CASSSQGANQPQHF. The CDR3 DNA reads TGTGCCAGCAGTTCCCAGGGGGCTAATCAGCCCCAGCATTTT.

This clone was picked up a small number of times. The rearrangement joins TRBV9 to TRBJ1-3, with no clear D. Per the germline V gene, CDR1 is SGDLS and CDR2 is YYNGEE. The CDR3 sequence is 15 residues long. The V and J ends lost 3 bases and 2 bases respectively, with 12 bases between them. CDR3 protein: CASSEREFTGNTIYF. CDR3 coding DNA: TGTGCCAGCAGCGAAAGGGAGTTCACTGGAAACACCATATATTTT.

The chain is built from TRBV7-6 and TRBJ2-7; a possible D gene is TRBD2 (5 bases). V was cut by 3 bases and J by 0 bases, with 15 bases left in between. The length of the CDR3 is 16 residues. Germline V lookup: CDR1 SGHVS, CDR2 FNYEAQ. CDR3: CASSLGRLRSSYEQYF. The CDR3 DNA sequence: TGTGCCAGCAGCTTGGGGAGACTTAGGAGCTCCTACGAGCAGTACTTC.

The CDR3 sequence: CASSLANRVFTTDTQYF. Here the CDR3 DNA reads TGTGCCAGCAGCTTAGCTAACAGGGTTTTTACCACAGATACGCAGTATTTT. This rearrangement joins TRBV7-9 to TRBJ2-3; maybe TRBD1 (6 bases). V lost 0 bases to trimming and J lost 2 bases, with 15 bases between them. Germline values: CDR1 SEHNR, CDR2 FQNEAQ (reference sequence). This CDR3 contains 17 residues.